Below, 25 T cell receptor beta chains from the same sample are listed, as sequenced in a study of blood T cell repertoires in COVID-19. Clones were read by immunoSEQ multiplex PCR, and TCRdb kept only the in-frame ones, dropping some. Altogether around 140,000 clones are present, 80% to 85% being singletons, with the ten largest covering less than 4%. Source material: peripheral blood. The origin of the receptors is a woman in her sixties with acute or convalescent COVID-19.

The J gene is TRBJ2-1, the V gene TRBV29-1, with 7 bases aligning to TRBD1. This CDR3 has 14 amino acids. V lost 6 bases and J lost 3; bases outside the gene matches: 8. The germline CDR1 and CDR2 sequences are SQVTM and ANQGSEA. The CDR3 bases are TGCAGCGTGGACAGGAGAGGTATCTACAATGAGCAGTTCTTC. Translating gives CSVDRRGIYNEQFF.

The rearrangement joins TRBV1 to TRBJ2-2; the DNA was not used to check the table's D call, TRBD2. TRBV1 is a documented pseudogene. This CDR3 contains 20 residues. In nucleotides, the CDR3 is TGCACCAGCAGCCACCCCCCGGGACTAGCGGGGATCGAACAGGCCGGGGAGCTGTTTTTT. This translates into CTSSHPPGLAGIEQAGELFF.

J is TRBJ2-1 and V is TRBV18, with TRBD2 identical over 7 bases. The length of the CDR3 is 15 residues. V gave up 5 bases and J gave up 1 base; unmatched junction bases: 5. Germline V gene lookup returns CDR1 KGHSH and CDR2 LQKENI. In DNA form, the CDR3 reads TGTGCCAGCTCATCCTCGGGGGGATCCTACAATGAGCAGTTCTTC. Translated, it gives CASSSSGGSYNEQFF.

The genes are TRBV28 and TRBJ2-3; D not certain. The V gene's germline CDR1 is MDHEN and CDR2 SYDVKM. V dropped 3 bases and J dropped 0 bases, with 16 bases sitting between them. The CDR3 runs 17 residues. This CDR3 is CASSFPAHARSTDTQYF. The CDR3 nucleotides read TGTGCCAGCAGTTTTCCGGCCCACGCTAGGAGCACAGATACGCAGTATTTT.

This clone was observed a few times. The V and J genes are TRBV13 and TRBJ2-7; D gene unclear. The CDR3 has 13 residues. The germline V gene has CDR1 PRHDT and CDR2 FYEKMQ (reference sequence). V was clipped by 5 bases and J by 6 bases, with 14 bases between them. The CDR3 sequence is CASSARRSSEQYF. The CDR3, as DNA: TGTGCCAGCAGCGCCCGCCGGTCTAGCGAGCAGTACTTC.

This clone was found once. This CDR3 is CASSLVAGPYSNQPQHF. The CDR3 bases are TGTGCCAGCAGCTTAGTAGCAGGGCCCTATAGCAATCAGCCCCAGCATTTT. This rearrangement joins TRBV7-8 to TRBJ1-5; a possible D gene is TRBD1 (5 bases). Germline CDR1 SGHVS, CDR2 FQNEAQ. The CDR3 covers 17 residues. Trimming left V 1 base short and J 0 bases short, with 13 bases between.

This clone came up a few times. DNA for the CDR3: TGTGCCAGCAGTCCTCGGACAGGGGAGGAGACCCAGTACTTC. This sequence encodes CASSPRTGEETQYF. The genes are TRBV6-5 and TRBJ2-5; the match to TRBD1 covers 9 bases. J was trimmed by 5 bases and V by 5 bases; bases with no gene match: 6. The CDR3 runs to 14 residues. The germline CDR1 and CDR2 sequences are MNHEY and SVGAGI.

In regard to this clone: The sample carries other DNA sequences with the same CDR3. The chain has TRBV27 and TRBJ1-1, with a weak D call TRBD1 (5 bases). Per the germline V gene, CDR1 is MNHEY and CDR2 is SMNVEV (reference sequence). The germline V and J ends were trimmed by 0 bases and 7 bases, with 9 bases remaining between them. The CDR3 runs to 13 residues. This CDR3 is CASSLSRGSEAFF. In DNA form, the CDR3 reads TGTGCCAGCAGTTTATCGCGGGGGAGTGAAGCTTTCTTT.

This clone was seen a few times. This rearrangement joins TRBV12-5 to TRBJ1-6, with TRBD1 identical over 9 bases. The CDR3 extends over 14 amino acids. Germline V gene sequence: CDR1 LGHNT, CDR2 FRNRAP. The J segment lost 9 bases and the V segment lost 6 bases, leaving 6 bases of the junction unmatched. CDR3 sequence (DNA): TGTGCTAGTGGCTTAGGACAGGGGACTTCACCCCTCCACTTT. Residues: CASGLGQGTSPLHF.

V usage is TRBV29-1 and J usage is TRBJ1-1; 7 nucleotides match TRBD1. Germline assignment: CDR1 SQVTM and CDR2 ANQGSEA. This CDR3 is 14 amino acids long. J lost 0 bases, V lost 4 bases, and 5 bases had no gene match. The CDR3 DNA follows: TGCAGCGTTGTCAGGGGACAGATGAACACTGAAGCTTTCTTT. Translating it yields CSVVRGQMNTEAFF.

The chain joins TRBV27 to TRBJ2-7, with D possibly matching TRBD2 (6 bases). The V end lost 3 bases, the J end lost 6 bases, and 9 bases lay between the germline ends. Germline V gene data show CDR1 as MNHEY and CDR2 as SMNVEV (reference sequence). The CDR3 has 12 amino acids. DNA of the CDR3: TGTGCCAGCAGTTTTTTGGAGGGCGAGCAGTACTTC. As protein: CASSFLEGEQYF.

The chain has TRBV2 and TRBJ2-5; TRBD1 aligns across 9 bases. V shed 8 bases and J 5 bases; nucleotides not matched to a gene: 12. Germline V lookup: CDR1 SNHLY, CDR2 FYNNEI. The length of the CDR3 is 15 residues. CDR3 sequence: CASLAGTGGWETQYF. DNA of the CDR3: TGTGCCAGCCTCGCCGGAACAGGGGGCTGGGAGACCCAGTACTTC.

This rearrangement joins TRBV2 to TRBJ2-7; D is perhaps TRBD2 (6 bases). The CDR3 is 12 residues long. V was clipped by 8 bases and J by 9 bases, with 17 bases between them. CDR1 is SNHLY and CDR2 is FYNNEI in the germline V gene. The CDR3 protein is CASDVRGKVQYF. The CDR3 bases are TGTGCCAGCGATGTACGGGGGAAGGTGCAGTACTTC. Using reference TRBV2 and TRBJ2-7 for the parts outside the CDR3, the full variable domain is EPEVTQTPSHQVTQMGQEVILRCVPISNHLYFYWYRQILGQKVEFLVSFYNNEISEKSEIFDDQFSVERPDGSNFTLKIRSTKLEDSAMYFCASDVRGKVQYFGPGTRLTVT.

The rearrangement uses TRBV30 and TRBJ1-2; no definite D call. The CDR3 sequence is 14 residues long. Per germline, CDR1 GTSNPN and CDR2 SVGIG (reference sequence). Between the trimmed V and J ends, which lost 0 bases and 2 bases, there was a span of 10 bases. The CDR3 DNA reads TGTGCCTGGAGTGTAGGAGTTCTAAACTATGGCTACACCTTC. Protein: CAWSVGVLNYGYTF. The full variable domain, rest sourced from reference TRBV30 and TRBJ1-2, is SQTIHQWPATLVQPVGSPLSLECTVEGTSNPNLYWYRQAAGRGLQLLFYSVGIGQISSEVPQNLSASRPQDRQFILSSKKLLLSDSGFYLCAWSVGVLNYGYTFGSGTRLTVV.

The CDR3 bases are TGTGCCAGCAGTTACGGACTAGCGGCTCTCAATGAGCAGTTCTTC. It is translated as CASSYGLAALNEQFF. The chain carries TRBV6-5 and TRBJ2-1; 10 bases match TRBD2. Looked up from germline, CDR1 is MNHEY and CDR2 is SVGAGI. This CDR3 has 15 residues. V dropped 2 bases and J dropped 6; count of bases not matched to a gene: 4.

J is TRBJ1-2 and V is TRBV29-1; no firm D call. Trimming removed 4 bases from V and 3 bases from J, with 12 bases in between. The CDR3 runs to 13 residues. CDR1 is SQVTM, CDR2 ANQGSEA, per germline. CDR3 in amino acids: CSVARDTYYGYTF. The CDR3 DNA follows: TGCAGCGTTGCAAGAGACACCTACTATGGCTACACCTTC.

The chain recombines TRBV7-3 with TRBJ1-1, with a weak D call TRBD1 (5 bases). The ends were cut back, 5 bases at V and 4 bases at J, with 11 bases in the middle. The CDR3 has 13 amino acids. Germline CDR1 and CDR2: SGHTA and FQGTGA. The CDR3 spells CASSPGWGTEAFF. The DNA for the CDR3 is TGTGCCAGCAGCCCAGGGTGGGGCACTGAAGCTTTCTTT.

This clone was observed a few times. The chain carries TRBV28 and TRBJ1-1, with 10 bases aligning to TRBD1. Germline V gene sequence: CDR1 MDHEN, CDR2 SYDVKM. Trimming at V came to 5 bases and at J to 6 bases, leaving 9 bases not matched to a gene. The CDR3 consists of 15 residues. The CDR3 DNA follows: TGTGCCAGCAGTATGAGACAGGGGGCGTCCGCTGAAGCTTTCTTT. The encoded protein is CASSMRQGASAEAFF.

This clone was detected a few times. This chain connects TRBV6-2 or TRBV6-3 to TRBJ1-5, with D unresolved. V was pared by 0 bases and J by 5 bases, with 8 bases between. Germline assignment: CDR1 MNHEY and CDR2 SVGEGT. The CDR3 spans 14 residues. The CDR3 DNA follows: TGTGCCAGCAGTTACTCCTACGCTTATCAGCCCCAGCATTTT. This encodes CASSYSYAYQPQHF.

This clone has a single count. The chain carries TRBV29-1 and TRBJ1-1; tentative D call: TRBD1 (6 bases). The CDR3 contains 13 residues. Trimming removed 2 bases from V and 5 bases from J, with 12 bases in between. From germline, CDR1 is SQVTM and CDR2 ANQGSEA. The CDR3 DNA sequence: TGCAGCGTTGAAAATATAGGGGGAACTGAAGCTTTCTTT. Protein product: CSVENIGGTEAFF.

V usage is TRBV28 and J usage is TRBJ2-3; TRBD2 matches 11 bases. The V and J ends lost 6 bases and 13 bases, in that order; junction bases with no gene match: 12. Germline values: CDR1 MDHEN, CDR2 SYDVKM. CDR3 size: 14 residues. This chain's CDR3 is CASSVTSGRLYEYF. CDR3 DNA sequence: TGTGCCAGCAGCGTCACTAGCGGGAGACTATACGAGTATTTT.

A note on this clone: This same CDR3 is encoded by further DNA sequences in the sample. The chain couples TRBV5-1 to TRBJ1-1; a possible D gene is TRBD1 (6 bases). Trimming took 3 bases from V and 1 from J, leaving 10 bases between them. Looked up from germline, CDR1 is SGHRS and CDR2 is YFSETQ. The CDR3 sequence is 14 residues long. The CDR3 sequence is CASSSGQPNTEAFF. The CDR3 DNA reads as TGCGCCAGCAGCTCGGGACAACCGAACACTGAAGCTTTCTTT.

This chain uses TRBV6-2 or TRBV6-3 with TRBJ1-6; maybe TRBD1 (6 bases). V was shortened by 2 bases and J by 6 bases, with 11 bases between the two germline ends. Germline V lookup: CDR1 MNHEY, CDR2 SVGEGT. The CDR3 has 15 amino acids. The CDR3 loop reads CASSYRTDLNSPLHF. CDR3 DNA: TGTGCCAGCAGTTACCGGACAGACCTTAATTCACCCCTCCACTTT.

The V call is TRBV2, the J call TRBJ1-1; 10 nucleotides line up with TRBD1. The junction had 7 bases not matched to a gene; V was cut back by 5 bases and J by 7 bases. Looked up from germline, CDR1 is SNHLY and CDR2 is FYNNEI. This CDR3 comprises 14 residues. CDR3 protein: CASSWGQGRFEAFF. The CDR3 DNA reads TGTGCCAGCAGTTGGGGACAGGGGAGATTTGAAGCTTTCTTT.

The V and J genes are TRBV19 and TRBJ2-7; 9 bases are shared with TRBD1. The V segment lost 4 bases and the J segment 0 bases; nucleotides outside the gene matches: 4. The CDR3 covers 15 residues. Germline CDR1 and CDR2: LNHDA and SQIVND (reference sequence). CDR3 residues: CASSNKDRGSYEQYF. The CDR3 DNA follows: TGTGCCAGTAGTAACAAGGACAGGGGCTCCTACGAGCAGTACTTC.